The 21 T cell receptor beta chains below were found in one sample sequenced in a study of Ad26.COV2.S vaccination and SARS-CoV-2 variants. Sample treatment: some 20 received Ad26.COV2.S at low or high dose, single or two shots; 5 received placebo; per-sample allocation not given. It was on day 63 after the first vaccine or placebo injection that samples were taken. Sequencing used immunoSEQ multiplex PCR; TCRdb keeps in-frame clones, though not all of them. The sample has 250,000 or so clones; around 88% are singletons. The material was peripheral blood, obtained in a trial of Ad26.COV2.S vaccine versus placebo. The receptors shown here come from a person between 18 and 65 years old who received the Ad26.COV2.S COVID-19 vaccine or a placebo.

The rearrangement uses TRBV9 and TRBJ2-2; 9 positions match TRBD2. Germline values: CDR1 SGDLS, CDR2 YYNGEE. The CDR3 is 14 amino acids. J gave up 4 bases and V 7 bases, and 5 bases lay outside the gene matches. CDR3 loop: CASARTSVTGELFF. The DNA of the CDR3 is TGTGCCAGCGCCCGGACTAGCGTCACCGGGGAGCTGTTTTTT.

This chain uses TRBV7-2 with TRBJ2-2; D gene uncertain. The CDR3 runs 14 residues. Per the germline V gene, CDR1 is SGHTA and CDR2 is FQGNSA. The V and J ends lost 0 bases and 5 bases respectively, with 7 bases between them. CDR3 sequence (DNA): TGTGCCAGCAGCTTAGCCGATCGTACCGGGGAGCTGTTTTTT. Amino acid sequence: CASSLADRTGELFF. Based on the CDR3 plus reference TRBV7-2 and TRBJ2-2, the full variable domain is GAGVSQSPSNKVTEKGKDVELRCDPISGHTALYWYRQSLGQGLEFLIYFQGNSAPDKSGLPSDRFSAERTGGSVSTLTIQRTQQEDSAVYLCASSLADRTGELFFGEGSRLTVL.

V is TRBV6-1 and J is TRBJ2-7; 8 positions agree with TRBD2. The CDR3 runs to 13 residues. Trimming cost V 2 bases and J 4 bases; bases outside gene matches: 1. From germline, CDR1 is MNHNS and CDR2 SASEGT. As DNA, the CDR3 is TGTGCCAGCAGTGAACCTAGCGGGTACGAGCAGTACGTC. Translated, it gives CASSEPSGYEQYV.

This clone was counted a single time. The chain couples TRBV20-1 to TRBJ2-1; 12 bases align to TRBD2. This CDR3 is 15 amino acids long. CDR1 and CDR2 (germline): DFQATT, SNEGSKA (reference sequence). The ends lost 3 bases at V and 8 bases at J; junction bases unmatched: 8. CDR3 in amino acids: CSASLAGGGRDEQFF. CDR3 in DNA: TGCAGTGCTAGTCTAGCGGGAGGGGGAAGGGATGAGCAGTTCTTC.

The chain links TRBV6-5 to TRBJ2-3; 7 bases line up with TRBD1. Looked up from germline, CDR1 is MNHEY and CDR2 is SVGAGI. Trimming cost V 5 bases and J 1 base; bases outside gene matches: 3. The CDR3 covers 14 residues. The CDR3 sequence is CASSLDRGTDTQYF. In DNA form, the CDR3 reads TGTGCCAGCAGTCTCGACAGGGGCACAGATACGCAGTATTTT.

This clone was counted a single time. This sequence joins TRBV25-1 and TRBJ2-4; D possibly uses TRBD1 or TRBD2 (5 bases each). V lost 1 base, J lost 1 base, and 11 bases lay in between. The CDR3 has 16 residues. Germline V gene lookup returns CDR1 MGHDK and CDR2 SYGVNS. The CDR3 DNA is TGTGCCAGCAGTGAATTGGGGGAAGGGGCCAAAAACATTCAGTACTTC. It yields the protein CASSELGEGAKNIQYF.

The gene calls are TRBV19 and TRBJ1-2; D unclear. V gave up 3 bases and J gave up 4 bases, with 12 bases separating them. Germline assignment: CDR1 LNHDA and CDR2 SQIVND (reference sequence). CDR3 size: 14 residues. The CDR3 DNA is TGTGCCAGTAGTATTTTGCAGTCCGGCTATGGCTACACCTTC. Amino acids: CASSILQSGYGYTF.

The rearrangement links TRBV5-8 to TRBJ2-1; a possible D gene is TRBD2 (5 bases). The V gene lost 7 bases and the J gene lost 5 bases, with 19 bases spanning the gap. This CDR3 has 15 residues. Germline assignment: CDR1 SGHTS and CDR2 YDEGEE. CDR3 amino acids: CASGLRTPRHNEQFF. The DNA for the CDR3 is TGTGCCAGCGGGCTGAGGACTCCGAGGCACAATGAGCAGTTCTTC.

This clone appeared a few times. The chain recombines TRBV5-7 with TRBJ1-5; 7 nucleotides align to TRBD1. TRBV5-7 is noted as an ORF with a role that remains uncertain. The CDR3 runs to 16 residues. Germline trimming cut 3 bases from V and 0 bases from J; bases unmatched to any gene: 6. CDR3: CASSSYRGTSNQPQHF. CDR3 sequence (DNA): TGTGCCAGCAGCTCTTACAGGGGCACTAGCAATCAGCCCCAGCATTTT.

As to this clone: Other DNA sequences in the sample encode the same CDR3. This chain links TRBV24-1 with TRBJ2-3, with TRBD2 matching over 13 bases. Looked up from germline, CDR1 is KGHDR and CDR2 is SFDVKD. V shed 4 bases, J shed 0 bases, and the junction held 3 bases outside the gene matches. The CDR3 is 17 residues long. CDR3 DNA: TGTGCCACCAGTGACCCGGGACTAGCGGGGAGCACAGATACGCAGTATTTT. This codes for CATSDPGLAGSTDTQYF.

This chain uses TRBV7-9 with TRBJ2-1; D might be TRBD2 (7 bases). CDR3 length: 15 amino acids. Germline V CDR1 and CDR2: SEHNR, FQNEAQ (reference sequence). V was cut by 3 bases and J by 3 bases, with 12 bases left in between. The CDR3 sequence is CASSLQGRGYNEQFF. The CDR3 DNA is TGTGCCAGCAGCTTGCAGGGGAGGGGCTACAATGAGCAGTTCTTC.

The CDR3 spells CASSLALRGTSGNSGANVLTF. CDR3 sequence (DNA): TGTGCCAGCAGCTTAGCGCTAAGGGGGACTAGCGGGAACTCTGGGGCCAACGTCCTGACTTTC. The chain couples TRBV7-6 to TRBJ2-6; 13 nucleotides line up with TRBD2. Germline V gene lookup returns CDR1 SGHVS and CDR2 FNYEAQ. Germline trimming cut 0 bases from V and 0 bases from J; bases unmatched to any gene: 8. The CDR3 covers 21 residues.

This CDR3 reads CASSQDRGTEYSPLHF. The CDR3 DNA reads as TGTGCCAGCAGCCAAGATCGGGGGACAGAATATTCACCCCTCCACTTT. The rearrangement joins TRBV4-2 to TRBJ1-6; 7 bases are shared with TRBD1. CDR1 LGHNA and CDR2 YNFKEQ come from the germline V gene. Unmatched junction bases numbered 7, after V lost 0 bases and J lost 8 bases. The CDR3 has 16 residues.

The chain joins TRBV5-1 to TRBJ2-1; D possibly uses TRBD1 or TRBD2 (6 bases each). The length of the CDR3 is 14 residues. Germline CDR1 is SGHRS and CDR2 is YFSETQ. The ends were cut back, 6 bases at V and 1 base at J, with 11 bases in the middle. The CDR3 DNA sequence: TGCGCCAGCACCGAGGGGGGATCCTACAATGAGCAGTTCTTC. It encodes CASTEGGSYNEQFF. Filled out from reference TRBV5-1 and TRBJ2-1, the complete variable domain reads KAGVTQTPRYLIKTRGQQVTLSCSPISGHRSVSWYQQTPGQGLQFLFEYFSETQRNKGNFPGRFSGRQFSNSRSEMNVSTLELGDSALYLCASTEGGSYNEQFFGPGTRLTVL.

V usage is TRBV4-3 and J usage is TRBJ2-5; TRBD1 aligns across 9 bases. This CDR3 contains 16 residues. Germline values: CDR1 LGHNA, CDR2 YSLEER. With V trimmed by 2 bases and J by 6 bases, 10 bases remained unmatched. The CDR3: CASSQYPGQGMKTQYF. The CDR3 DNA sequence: TGCGCCAGCAGCCAATACCCGGGACAGGGAATGAAGACCCAGTACTTC.

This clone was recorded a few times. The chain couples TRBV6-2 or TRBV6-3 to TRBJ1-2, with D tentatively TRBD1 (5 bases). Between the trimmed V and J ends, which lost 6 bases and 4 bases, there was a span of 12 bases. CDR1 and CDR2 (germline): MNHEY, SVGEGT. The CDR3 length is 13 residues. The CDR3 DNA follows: TGTGCCAGCAGCTGGGGACCGAGCTATGGCTACACCTTC. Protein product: CASSWGPSYGYTF.

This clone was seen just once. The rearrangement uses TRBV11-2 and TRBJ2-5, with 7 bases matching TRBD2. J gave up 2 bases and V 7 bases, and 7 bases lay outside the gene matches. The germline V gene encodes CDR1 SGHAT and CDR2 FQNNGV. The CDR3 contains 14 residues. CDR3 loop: CASNWGGWQETQYF. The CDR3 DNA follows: TGTGCCAGCAACTGGGGAGGGTGGCAAGAGACCCAGTACTTC.

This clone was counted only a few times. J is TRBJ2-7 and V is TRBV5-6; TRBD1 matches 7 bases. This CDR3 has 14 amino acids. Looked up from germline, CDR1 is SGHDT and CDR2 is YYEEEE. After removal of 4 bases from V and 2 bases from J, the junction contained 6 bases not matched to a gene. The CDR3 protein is CASSRRTGPYEQYV. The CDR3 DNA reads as TGTGCCAGCAGCCGACGGACAGGCCCCTACGAGCAGTACGTC.

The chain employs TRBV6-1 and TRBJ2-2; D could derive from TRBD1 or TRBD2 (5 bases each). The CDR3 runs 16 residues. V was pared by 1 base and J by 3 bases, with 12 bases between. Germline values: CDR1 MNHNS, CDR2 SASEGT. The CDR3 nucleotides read TGTGCCAGCAGTGAAGGGGGGAGAGTCTACACCGGGGAGCTGTTTTTT. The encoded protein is CASSEGGRVYTGELFF.

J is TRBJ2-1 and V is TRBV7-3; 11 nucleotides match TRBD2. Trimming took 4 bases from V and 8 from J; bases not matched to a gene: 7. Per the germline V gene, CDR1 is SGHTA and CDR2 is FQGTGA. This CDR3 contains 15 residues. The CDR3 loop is CASSSRIAGGDEQFF. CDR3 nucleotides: TGTGCCAGCAGCTCCCGGATAGCGGGGGGGGATGAGCAGTTCTTC.

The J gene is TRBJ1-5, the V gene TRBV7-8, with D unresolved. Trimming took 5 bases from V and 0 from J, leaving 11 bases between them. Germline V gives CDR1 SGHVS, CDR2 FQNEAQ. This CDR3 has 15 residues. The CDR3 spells CASSLDRVSNQPQHF. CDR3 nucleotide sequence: TGTGCCAGCAGCCTCGATCGGGTTAGCAATCAGCCCCAGCATTTT.